This T cell receptor beta chain originates from a study of T-cell reconstitution after alpha-beta-depleted transplantation in children. Whole-study findings and limits: Several hundred expanded graft clones reportedly gave rise to the alpha-beta T cells present about two months after transplant. Surviving recipient T cells and thymic progenitors accounted for the high day-60 TCRbeta diversity observed in some patients. Most T-cell counts and diversity one year after the transplant came from T cells that were newly produced.

The TCRbeta library incorporated unique molecular identifiers. One entry per CDR3 protein, called by TCRdb with MiXCR from the PCR reads. The repertoire includes about 1,000,000 distinct CDR3 sequences, around 30% of them detected once, and 25% to 35% sits in the top ten. The CDR3 spans 14 residues. V was shortened by 1 base and J by 13 bases, with 17 bases between the two germline ends. Per the germline V gene, CDR1 is SGHRS and CDR2 is YFSETQ. A note on this clonotype: The antigen is undetermined.

The source of this sequence is a boy younger than two who had a stem cell transplant for SCID, so the T cells may come from the graft donor. The chain has TRBV5-1 and TRBJ2-2; D is possibly TRBD1 or TRBD2 (5 bases each). This specimen consisted of PBMCs, mostly from graft donor cells, obtained 360 days after TCRalphabeta/CD19-depleted stem cell transplant. CDR3 sequence: CASSLSGTPWALFF. CDR3 in DNA: TGCGCCAGCAGCTTGTCGGGGACCCCCTGGGCGCTGTTTTTT.